Sequencing of this T cell receptor (beta chain) was carried out in a study of CD4+ T cells in melanoma. V lost 3 bases and J 1 base, leaving 4 bases between the germline ends. Germline CDR1 reads GTSNPN; CDR2 reads SVGIG (reference sequence). This CDR3 is 12 amino acids long. As for this clone: Antigen: not known.

General study points: Neoantigen-specific CD4+ T cells in melanoma reportedly had diverse differentiation states.

Data came from immunoSEQ multiplex PCR; TCRdb stores just in-frame clones and leaves some out. The sample lists about 140,000 clones; over 90% were seen once. The V gene is TRBV30, the J gene TRBJ1-5; D unclear. This clonotype was sampled from a human donor with melanoma. The CDR3 loop is CAWSGSNQPQHF. CDR3 bases: TGTGCCTGGAGCGGAAGCAATCAGCCCCAGCATTTT.